What follows is one T cell receptor (beta chain) and its context. Antigen unknown. The data were obtained in a study of blood T cells in healthy people across ages. CDR1 and CDR2 from the germline V gene are LGHDT and YNNKEL (reference sequence). This CDR3 is 16 amino acids long. V shed 4 bases and J 2 bases; nucleotides not matched to a gene: 5. Sample donors were healthy Caucasian individuals that came from Russia, aged roughly 6 to 90. Study results and caveats: Unsorted PBMCs ruled out conclusive naive versus antigen-experienced comparison. Per million T cells, TCR beta diversity dropped roughly linearly as age increased.

Alongside a J-beta primer mix, a sample-barcoded 5' primer served in a second PCR lasting about 6 to 11 cycles. Using its own MiXCR run on the 5' RACE reads, TCRdb lists one record per CDR3 protein. The sample yields roughly 800,000 distinct CDR3 sequences, roughly 24% seen once. Another study also made use of these data, one on T cells of mothers and their children. That report adds: In each mother, TCR beta CDR3 reads exceeded 8 million; in each child, they numbered some 3 million.

The sample consisted of blood. The TCR comes from a boy younger than 18 in good health. This chain joins TRBV3-1 and TRBJ2-3; 11 bases match TRBD2. CDR3 sequence: CASSRTSGGPTDTQYF. CDR3 bases: TGTGCCAGCAGCCGAACTAGCGGGGGTCCCACAGATACGCAGTATTTT.